Listed below are T cell receptor beta chains from one sample, sequenced in a study of PD-L1 blockade in urothelial cancer. TCRdb's table, derived via immunoSEQ multiplex PCR, lists solely in-frame clones and lacks some. Found here are roughly 29,000 clones, around 80% of them singletons; the top ten hold approximately 2.1%. The sample here was PBMCs, taken around atezolizumab (anti-PD-L1) treatment. These receptors were collected from a man in his forties or fifties with urothelial cancer. Both conserved end residues are part of each CDR3. D genes are given only for firm matches. Size is stated for part of the rows, as once, few or many counts, or as a class when the clone is expanded.

V gene	D gene	J gene	clone size	CDR3 DNA	CDR3 protein
TRBV6-5	TRBD1	TRBJ1-2	-	TGTGCCAGTTGGGGCGCAGGGGGTTATGGCTACACCTTC	CASWGAGGYGYTF
TRBV7-2	-	TRBJ1-1	-	TGTGCCAGCAGCTTAGCAAGGGAGGGTTGGGCTTTCTTT	CASSLAREGWAFF
TRBV15	-	TRBJ1-1	few	TGTGCCACCCGCGTTCGGACATCCAACACTGAAGCTTTCTTT	CATRVRTSNTEAFF
TRBV6-4	-	TRBJ1-5	-	TGTGCCAGCAGCGCTGACGGGAATCAGCCCCAGCATTTT	CASSADGNQPQHF
TRBV11-2	-	TRBJ2-5	-	TGTGCCAGCAGCTTAGGACAGACGTACCAAGAGACCCAGTACTTC	CASSLGQTYQETQYF
TRBV2	-	TRBJ1-1	-	TGTGCCAGCAGCGCAGGGGCGTACACTGAAGCTTTCTTT	CASSAGAYTEAFF
TRBV6-6	TRBD1	TRBJ1-2	-	TGTGCCATCGGACAGGGGTATGGCTACACCTTC	CAIGQGYGYTF
TRBV19	TRBD2	TRBJ2-1	-	TGTGCCAGTAGTATAGCGGGAGGACTAAGCTCCTACAATGAGCAGTTCTTC	CASSIAGGLSSYNEQFF
TRBV6-1	-	TRBJ2-5	few	TGTGCCAGCAGTGCGGTGAACCAAGAGACCCAGTACTTC	CASSAVNQETQYF
TRBV10-3	-	TRBJ2-7	-	TGTGCCATCAGTGACAGGGAATACTACGAGCAGTACTTC	CAISDREYYEQYF
TRBV5-1	-	TRBJ2-6	-	TGCGCCAGCCGGACAGAACCAAATCTGGCCAACGTCCTGACTTTC	CASRTEPNLANVLTF
TRBV12-1	-	TRBJ2-5	-	TGTGCCAGCAGCCCGCCGGTCGACAGTCAAGAGACCCAGTACTTC	CASSPPVDSQETQYF
TRBV2	-	TRBJ2-7	-	TGTGCCAGCAGTGAATTAGCCGGCGGTACCTACGAGCAGTACTTC	CASSELAGGTYEQYF
TRBV14	TRBD2	TRBJ2-3	-	TGTGCCAGCAGCCCCTTAGCGGGAGGGCCCGCAGATACGCAGTATTTT	CASSPLAGGPADTQYF
TRBV6-5	-	TRBJ1-1	-	TGTGCCAGCAGTTACGGGTTAGGACAGAACACTGAAGCTTTCTTT	CASSYGLGQNTEAFF
TRBV27	TRBD2	TRBJ2-7	-	TGTGCCAGCAGTTCGACTAGCGGGAGGTTAGAGCAGTACTTC	CASSSTSGRLEQYF
TRBV5-4	-	TRBJ1-2	-	TGTGCCAGCAGCCTCGGGGGGGTTTGGTATGGCTACACCTTC	CASSLGGVWYGYTF
TRBV9	-	TRBJ1-1	-	TGTGCCAGCAGCGTACTGGCCGAGAACACTGAAGCTTTCTTT	CASSVLAENTEAFF
TRBV19	TRBD1	TRBJ1-6	-	TGTGCCAGTAGACCCGGGACAGGGGCACTACTTGTATCACCCCTCCACTTT	CASRPGTGALLVSPLHF
TRBV2	TRBD1	TRBJ2-5	-	TGTGCCAGCGGACAGAGACAGGGGGCGGAGACCCAGTACTTC	CASGQRQGAETQYF
TRBV6-7	-	TRBJ1-5	-	TGTGCAATAGGGGGAAGTAGCAATCAGCCCCAGCATTTT	CAIGGSSNQPQHF
TRBV4-2	TRBD2	TRBJ2-7	-	TGTGCCAGCAGCCAAGGGACTAGCGGGGTCTCCTACGAGCAGTACTTC	CASSQGTSGVSYEQYF
TRBV5-5	-	TRBJ2-7	-	TGTGCCAGCAGTTCGGGAGTCTCCTACGAGCAGTACTTC	CASSSGVSYEQYF
TRBV6-4	TRBD1	TRBJ2-2	few	TGTGCCAGCAGTGACGGACAGGGCACCGGGGAGCTGTTTTTT	CASSDGQGTGELFF
TRBV11-2	TRBD2	TRBJ2-7	once	TGTGCCAGCAGCGACCCCGCTAGCGGGAGGGCCCTATCCTACGAGCAGTACTTC	CASSDPASGRALSYEQYF
TRBV30	-	TRBJ2-7	-	TGTGCCTGGAGTCTCCTATCCTACGAGCAGTACTTC	CAWSLLSYEQYF
TRBV4-1	TRBD1	TRBJ1-5	-	TGCGCCAGCAGCACAAGCGACAGGGACGGTCAGCCCCAGCATTTT	CASSTSDRDGQPQHF
TRBV5-6	-	TRBJ2-3	-	TGTGCCAGCAGCCCCCCCGGGGGACCGCAGTATTTT	CASSPPGGPQYF
TRBV2	-	TRBJ1-2	-	TGTGCCAGCAGTGAGCAGGTCTTCCCTAACTATGGCTACACCTTC	CASSEQVFPNYGYTF
TRBV7-9	-	TRBJ1-2	-	TGTGCCAGCAGCCCCGATAACCGGGTTTCCTATGGCTACACCTTC	CASSPDNRVSYGYTF
TRBV9	-	TRBJ1-5	-	TGTGCCAGCAGCGAGAATGCCGTAGGCAATCAGCCCCAGCATTTT	CASSENAVGNQPQHF
TRBV19	TRBD2	TRBJ2-5	-	TGTGCCGTTAGCGGGGGCGCGGGACAGACCCAGTACTTC	CAVSGGAGQTQYF
TRBV28	-	TRBJ1-1	-	TGTGCCAGCAGTTCTTCAGAAAACACTGAAGCTTTCTTT	CASSSSENTEAFF
TRBV4-1	TRBD2	TRBJ2-7	-	TGCGCCAGCAGCCCCCCACTAGCGGGAACTTACGAGCAGTACTTC	CASSPPLAGTYEQYF
TRBV5-6	TRBD2	TRBJ2-1	-	TGTGCCAGCAGCTTGACCTCCGGGACTAGCTCTTTGTTCTTC	CASSLTSGTSSLFF
TRBV4-2	-	TRBJ1-3	few	TGTGCCAGCAGCCAAGAATCGGGAGGACCTGGAAACACCATATATTTT	CASSQESGGPGNTIYF
TRBV30	TRBD1	TRBJ1-5	-	TGTGCCTGGGAAGGGGGCGCCGGTCAGCCCCAGCATTTT	CAWEGGAGQPQHF
TRBV5-1	-	TRBJ1-1	-	TGCGCCAGCAGCTTGGGGGGAGGGGGGCGAACTGAAGCTTTCTTT	CASSLGGGGRTEAFF
TRBV6-1	-	TRBJ1-4	-	TGTGCCAGCAGTGCCCAACAGGGTAAAGGCGAAAAACTGTTTTTT	CASSAQQGKGEKLFF
TRBV15	TRBD2	TRBJ2-7	-	TGTGCCACTGGCGGGAGCGGGGCGTACTACGAGCAGTACTTC	CATGGSGAYYEQYF
TRBV15	-	TRBJ1-5	-	TGTGCCACCAGCTCCGGGGGGACGGGAAATCAGCCCCAGCATTTT	CATSSGGTGNQPQHF
TRBV6-1	TRBD1	TRBJ1-6	-	TGTGCCAGCAGTGAAAGTCTTGGGACAGTAAATTCACCCCTCCACTTT	CASSESLGTVNSPLHF
TRBV11-3	TRBD2	TRBJ2-5	few	TGTCACAGAGCGGGAGAGGCCGAGACCCAGTACTTC	CHRAGEAETQYF
TRBV14	TRBD2	TRBJ2-5	few	TGTGCCAGCAGCCAAGAACTAGCGGGGGACATCGTTCACGAGACCCAGTACTTC	CASSQELAGDIVHETQYF
TRBV5-6	TRBD1	TRBJ2-5	-	TGTGCCAGCATCAGGATCCGGACAGGGCGACAAGAGACCCAGTACTTC	CASIRIRTGRQETQYF